The 16 T cell receptor beta chains below all came from one sample that was sequenced in a study of T cell repertoires in cytomegalovirus infection. TCRdb analysed the reads with MiXCR anew, one entry per CDR3 protein. The data show 150,000 to 200,000 distinct CDR3 sequences, 28% seen once. Sequencing used PBMCs. The receptors shown here come from a human donor in good health (CMV status not recorded). Some clones in this sample may be carry-over from other donors' samples.

This sequence joins TRBV5-1 and TRBJ2-7; D tentatively fits TRBD1 or TRBD2 (5 bases each). This CDR3 has 15 amino acids. Germline V gives CDR1 SGHRS, CDR2 YFSETQ. Between the trimmed V and J ends, which lost 4 bases and 2 bases, there was a span of 16 bases. The CDR3, as DNA: TGCGCCAGCAGCCGCAGGGCGGGCCTAGCCTACGAGCAGTACTTC. This translates into CASSRRAGLAYEQYF.

This clonotype has more than one count but fewer than ten. The chain carries TRBV29-1 and TRBJ2-1; D is unresolved. Germline CDR1 is SQVTM and CDR2 is ANQGSEA. Trimming took 7 bases from V and 2 from J, leaving 9 bases between them. The CDR3 runs to 12 residues. The CDR3 protein is CSATYTYNEQFF. The CDR3 DNA is TGCAGCGCCACTTATACCTACAATGAGCAGTTCTTC.

V and J are TRBV7-2 and TRBJ1-1; no clear D gene. The CDR3 loop spans 15 amino acids. Trimming left V 4 bases short and J 5 bases short, with 17 bases between. Germline assignment: CDR1 SGHTA and CDR2 FQGNSA. The CDR3 coding sequence is TGTGCCAGCAGCTCTCCGCTCTGGGAAGGGACTGAAGCTTTCTTT. This encodes CASSSPLWEGTEAFF.

This sequence joins TRBV11-2 and TRBJ1-1; no definite D call. Between the trimmed V and J ends, which lost 5 bases and 0 bases, there was a span of 7 bases. In germline, CDR1 is SGHAT, CDR2 FQNNGV. This CDR3 comprises 13 residues. CDR3 protein: CASSPILNTEAFF. CDR3 DNA: TGTGCCAGCAGCCCCATATTGAACACTGAAGCTTTCTTT. The full variable domain, completed using reference TRBV11-2 and TRBJ1-1, is EAGVAQSPRYKIIEKRQSVAFWCNPISGHATLYWYQQILGQGPKLLIQFQNNGVVDDSQLPKDRFSAERLKGVDSTLKIQPAKLEDSAVYLCASSPILNTEAFFGQGTRLTVV.

Only a few counts were recorded for this clonotype. J is TRBJ2-1 and V is TRBV5-6; D may be TRBD1 (6 bases). The germline V and J ends were trimmed by 4 bases and 9 bases, with 14 bases remaining between them. Germline CDR1 and CDR2: SGHDT and YYEEEE. This CDR3 comprises 13 residues. DNA of the CDR3: TGTGCCAGCAGCCCTGTTCCCAGGGGTGAGCAGTTCTTC. This translates into CASSPVPRGEQFF.

The gene calls are TRBV20-1 and TRBJ1-6, with 9 bases identical to TRBD1. J gave up 10 bases and V 0 bases, and 7 bases lay outside the gene matches. Germline CDR1 DFQATT, CDR2 SNEGSKA (reference sequence). The CDR3 spans 15 residues. CDR3 sequence reads: CSARDLGTGYSPLHF. The CDR3 region has the DNA TGCAGTGCTAGAGATTTGGGGACAGGGTACTCACCCCTCCACTTT.

This clonotype has just a few counts. The chain has TRBV7-8 and TRBJ2-7, with D possibly TRBD1 on 5 matching bases. V shed 7 bases and J shed 5 bases, with 9 bases lying between them. Germline V gene sequence: CDR1 SGHVS, CDR2 FQNEAQ. This CDR3 is built from 11 residues. CDR3 sequence reads: CASTGLDEQYF. In DNA, the CDR3 is TGTGCCAGCACAGGGCTCGACGAGCAGTACTTC.

The rearrangement joins TRBV5-6 to TRBJ1-1; D ambiguous. V was shortened by 4 bases and J by 1 base, with 11 bases between the two germline ends. Germline V CDR1 and CDR2: SGHDT, YYEEEE. This CDR3 is 14 amino acids long. This CDR3 reads CASSLLNSNTEAFF. DNA for the CDR3: TGTGCCAGCAGCCTGTTAAATTCGAACACTGAAGCTTTCTTT.

The V and J genes are TRBV7-8 and TRBJ1-5; 7 bases are shared with TRBD1. Near its end, the DNA agrees better with TRBJ2-3, so the J call may be wrong. Germline assignment: CDR1 SGHVS and CDR2 FQNEAQ. This CDR3 contains 15 residues. CDR3 amino acids: CASSSSGTVNQPQYF. The CDR3 coding sequence is TGTGCCAGCAGCTCATCCGGGACAGTCAATCAGCCCCAGTATTTT.

This clonotype was seen ten or more times. The V and J genes are TRBV12-3 or TRBV12-4 and TRBJ2-3; D is perhaps TRBD1 or TRBD2 (5 bases each). CDR3 length equals 15 residues. Trimming took off 3 bases at V and 0 bases at J, with 10 bases between the two ends. CDR3 in amino acids: CASSLRGASTDTQYF. The CDR3 DNA sequence: TGTGCCAGCAGTTTGAGGGGCGCTAGCACAGATACGCAGTATTTT.

This clonotype was seen only once. The CDR3 DNA sequence: TGTGCCAGCAGCCGAAGTCCCGCTGGAAACACCATATATTTT. This sequence encodes CASSRSPAGNTIYF. The rearrangement uses TRBV6-5 and TRBJ1-3; D gene uncertain. V was shortened by 6 bases and J by 2 bases, with 11 bases between the two germline ends. Germline V CDR1 and CDR2: MNHEY, SVGAGI. This CDR3 comprises 14 residues.

The chain is built from TRBV20-1 and TRBJ1-1, with 9 bases identical to TRBD1. CDR3 length: 11 amino acids. J lost 9 bases, V lost 6 bases, and 5 bases had no gene match. The germline gives CDR1 DFQATT, CDR2 SNEGSKA (reference sequence). CDR3 sequence (DNA): TGCAGTGCCCAAGGGACAGGGAAAGCTTTCTTT. It translates to CSAQGTGKAFF.

The chain joins TRBV7-2 to TRBJ1-2; no clear D gene. This CDR3 comprises 15 residues. The ends were cut back, 5 bases at V and 4 bases at J, with 17 bases in the middle. CDR1 and CDR2 (germline): SGHTA, FQGNSA. The CDR3 reads CASSQGKGPPYGYTF. CDR3 in DNA: TGTGCCAGCAGCCAAGGGAAAGGGCCCCCCTATGGCTACACCTTC.

The table lists this clonotype with a few counts. The chain uses TRBV4-2 and TRBJ1-2; TRBD1 aligns across 7 bases. The CDR3 runs 15 residues. J lost 0 bases, V lost 0 bases, and 1 base had no gene match. The germline CDR1 and CDR2 sequences are LGHNA and YNFKEQ. The CDR3 nucleotides read TGTGCCAGCAGCCAAGAGGACAGGACTAACTATGGCTACACCTTC. Protein product: CASSQEDRTNYGYTF.

V usage is TRBV30 and J usage is TRBJ1-1, with D unresolved. Trimming stripped 2 bases from V and 0 bases from J, with 22 bases between. Looked up from germline, CDR1 is GTSNPN and CDR2 is SVGIG (reference sequence). CDR3 length: 18 residues. CDR3 in amino acids: CAWSYVSLIKPMNTEAFF. The CDR3 nucleotides are TGTGCCTGGAGTTATGTATCCCTCATCAAGCCTATGAACACTGAAGCTTTCTTT.

This clonotype was observed a handful of times. The chain uses TRBV7-2 and TRBJ2-1; D is undetermined. The germline V and J ends were trimmed by 5 bases and 9 bases, with 11 bases remaining between them. From germline, CDR1 is SGHTA and CDR2 FQGNSA. This CDR3 spans 12 amino acids. CDR3 coding DNA: TGTGCCAGCAGCCAGGCCCCCAGTGAGCAGTTCTTC. The encoded protein is CASSQAPSEQFF.